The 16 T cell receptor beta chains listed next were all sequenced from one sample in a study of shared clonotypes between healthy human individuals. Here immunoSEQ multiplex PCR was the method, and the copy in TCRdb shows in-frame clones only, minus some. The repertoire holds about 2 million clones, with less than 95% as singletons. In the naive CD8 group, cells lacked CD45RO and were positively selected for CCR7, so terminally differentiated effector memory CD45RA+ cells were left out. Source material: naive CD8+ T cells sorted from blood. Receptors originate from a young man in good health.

The CDR3 region is CASSILGGAPGELFF. As DNA, the CDR3 is TGTGCCAGTAGTATCCTCGGGGGCGCTCCCGGGGAGCTGTTTTTT. The chain has TRBV19 and TRBJ2-2; D possibly matches TRBD1 or TRBD2 (6 bases each). The CDR3 sequence is 15 residues long. V was clipped by 3 bases and J by 6 bases, with 14 bases between them. Germline values: CDR1 LNHDA, CDR2 SQIVND (reference sequence).

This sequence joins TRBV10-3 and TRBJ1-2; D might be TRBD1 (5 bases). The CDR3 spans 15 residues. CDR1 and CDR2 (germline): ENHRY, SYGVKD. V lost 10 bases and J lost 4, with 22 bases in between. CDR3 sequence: CATTDDRGGVYGYTF. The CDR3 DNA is TGTGCCACTACGGACGATCGGGGAGGGGTCTATGGCTACACCTTC.

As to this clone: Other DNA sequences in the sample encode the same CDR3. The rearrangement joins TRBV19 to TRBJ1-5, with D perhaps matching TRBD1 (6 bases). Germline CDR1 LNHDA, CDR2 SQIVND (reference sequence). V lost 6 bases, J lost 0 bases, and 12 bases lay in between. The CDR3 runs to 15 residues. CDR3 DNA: TGTGCCAGTAGCATTACAGGGTATAGCAATCAGCCCCAGCATTTT. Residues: CASSITGYSNQPQHF.

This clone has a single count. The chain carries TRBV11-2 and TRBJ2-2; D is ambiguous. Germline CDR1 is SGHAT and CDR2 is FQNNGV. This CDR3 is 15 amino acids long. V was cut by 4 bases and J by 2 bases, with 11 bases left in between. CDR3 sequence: CASSSVATNTGELFF. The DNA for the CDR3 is TGTGCCAGCAGCTCCGTGGCTACCAACACCGGGGAGCTGTTTTTT.

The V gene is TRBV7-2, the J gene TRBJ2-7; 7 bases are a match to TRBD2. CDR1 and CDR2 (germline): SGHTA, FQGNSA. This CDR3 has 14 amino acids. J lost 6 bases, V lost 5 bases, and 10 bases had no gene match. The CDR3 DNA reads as TGTGCCAGCAGCCCGCCCGGGACTAAGGGCGAGCAGTACTTC. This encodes CASSPPGTKGEQYF.

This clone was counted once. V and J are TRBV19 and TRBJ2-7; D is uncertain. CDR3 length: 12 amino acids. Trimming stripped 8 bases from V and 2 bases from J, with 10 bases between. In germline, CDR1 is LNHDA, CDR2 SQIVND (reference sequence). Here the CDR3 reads CASFDGTYEQYF. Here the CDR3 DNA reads TGTGCCAGTTTCGACGGTACCTACGAGCAGTACTTC.

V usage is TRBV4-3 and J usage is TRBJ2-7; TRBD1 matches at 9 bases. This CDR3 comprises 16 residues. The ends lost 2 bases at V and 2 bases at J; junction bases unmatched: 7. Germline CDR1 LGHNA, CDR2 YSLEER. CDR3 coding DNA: TGCGCCAGCAGCCAAAGGGGGGGACAGGGAACCTACGAGCAGTACTTC. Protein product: CASSQRGGQGTYEQYF.

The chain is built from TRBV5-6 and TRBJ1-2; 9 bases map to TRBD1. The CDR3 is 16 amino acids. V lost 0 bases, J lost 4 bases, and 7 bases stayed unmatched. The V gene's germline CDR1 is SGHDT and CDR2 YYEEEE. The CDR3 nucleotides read TGTGCCAGCAGCTTGGAGAGACAGGGGGTAGTCTATGGCTACACCTTC. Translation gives CASSLERQGVVYGYTF. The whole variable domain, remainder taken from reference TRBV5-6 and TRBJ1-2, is DAGVTQSPTHLIKTRGQQVTLRCSPKSGHDTVSWYQQALGQGPQFIFQYYEEEERQRGNFPDRFSGHQFPNYSSELNVNALLLGDSALYLCASSLERQGVVYGYTFGSGTRLTVV.

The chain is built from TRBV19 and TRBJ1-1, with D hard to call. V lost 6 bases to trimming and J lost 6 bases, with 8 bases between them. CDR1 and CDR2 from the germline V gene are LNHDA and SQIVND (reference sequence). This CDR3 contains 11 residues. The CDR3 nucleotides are TGTGCCAGTAGCCTCGGACCTGAAGCTTTCTTT. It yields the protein CASSLGPEAFF.

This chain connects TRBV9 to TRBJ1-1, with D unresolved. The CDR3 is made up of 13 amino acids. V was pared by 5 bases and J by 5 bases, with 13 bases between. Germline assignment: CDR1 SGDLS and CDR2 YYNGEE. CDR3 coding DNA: TGTGCCAGCAGTCAAGGGTCGGGAACTGAAGCTTTCTTT. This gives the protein CASSQGSGTEAFF.

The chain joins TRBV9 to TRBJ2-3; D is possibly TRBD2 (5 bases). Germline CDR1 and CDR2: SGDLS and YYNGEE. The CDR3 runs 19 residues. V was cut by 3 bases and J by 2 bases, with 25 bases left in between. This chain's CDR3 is CASSAGPSGGTYHTDTQYF. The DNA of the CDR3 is TGTGCCAGCAGCGCCGGACCCAGCGGCGGAACCTATCACACAGATACGCAGTATTTT. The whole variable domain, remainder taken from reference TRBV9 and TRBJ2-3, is DSGVTQTPKHLITATGQRVTLRCSPRSGDLSVYWYQQSLDQGLQFLIQYYNGEERAKGNILERFSAQQFPDLHSELNLSSLELGDSALYFCASSAGPSGGTYHTDTQYFGPGTRLTVL.

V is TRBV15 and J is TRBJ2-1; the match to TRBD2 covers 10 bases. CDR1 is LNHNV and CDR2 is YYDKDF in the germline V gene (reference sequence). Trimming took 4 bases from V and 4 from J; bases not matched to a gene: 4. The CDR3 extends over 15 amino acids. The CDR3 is CATSIRTSGYNEQFF. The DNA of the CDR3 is TGTGCCACCAGCATTCGGACTAGCGGTTACAATGAGCAGTTCTTC.

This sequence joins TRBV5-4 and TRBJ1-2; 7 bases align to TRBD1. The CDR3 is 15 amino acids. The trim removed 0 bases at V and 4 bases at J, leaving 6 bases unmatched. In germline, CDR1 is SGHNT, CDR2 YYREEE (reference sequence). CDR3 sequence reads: CASSLATGVGYGYTF. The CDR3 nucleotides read TGTGCCAGCAGCTTGGCCACAGGGGTTGGCTATGGCTACACCTTC.

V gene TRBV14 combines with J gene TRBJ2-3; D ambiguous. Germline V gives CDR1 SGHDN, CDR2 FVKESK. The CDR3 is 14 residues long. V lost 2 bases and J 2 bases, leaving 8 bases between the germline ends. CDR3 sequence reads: CASSQLGFTDTQYF. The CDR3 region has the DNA TGTGCCAGCAGCCAACTAGGGTTCACAGATACGCAGTATTTT.

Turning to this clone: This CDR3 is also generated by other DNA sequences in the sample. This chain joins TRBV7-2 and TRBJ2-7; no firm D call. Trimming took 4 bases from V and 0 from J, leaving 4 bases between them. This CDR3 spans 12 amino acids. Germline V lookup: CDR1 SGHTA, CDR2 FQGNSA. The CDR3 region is CASSSFSYEQYF. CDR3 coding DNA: TGTGCCAGCAGCTCGTTCTCCTACGAGCAGTACTTC.

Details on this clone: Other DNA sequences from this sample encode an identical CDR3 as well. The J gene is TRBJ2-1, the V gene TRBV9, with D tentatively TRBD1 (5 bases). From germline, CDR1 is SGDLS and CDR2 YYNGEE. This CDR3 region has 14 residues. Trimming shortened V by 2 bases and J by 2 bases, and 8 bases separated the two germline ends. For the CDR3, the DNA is TGTGCCAGCAGCGTCGTGGACACCTACAATGAGCAGTTCTTC. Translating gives CASSVVDTYNEQFF.